This is a list of T cell receptor beta chains from one sample in a study of blood T cell repertoires in COVID-19. Here immunoSEQ multiplex PCR was the method, and the copy in TCRdb shows in-frame clones only, minus some. The profile shows 290,000 or so clones, more than 85% of them singletons. The sequenced material came from peripheral blood. Receptors originate from a woman aged 25-40 years with COVID-19, enrolled during active disease. Both conserved end residues are part of each CDR3.

j_call	v_call	cdr3_aa
TRBJ1-6	TRBV3-1/TRBV3-2	CASSQGFPSGRGDSPLHF
TRBJ1-3	TRBV24-1	CATSGSLGNTIYF
TRBJ1-4	TRBV11-2	CASSVTGAPNEKLFF
TRBJ1-1	TRBV28	CASSLAPGTANTEAFF
TRBJ2-7	TRBV29-1	CSVGLAASYEQYF
TRBJ2-7	TRBV12-5	CASGFHKTTGYEQYF
TRBJ2-3	TRBV4-2	CASSQVVPGWGTDTQYF
TRBJ1-1	TRBV19	CASTHAVNTEAFF
TRBJ2-4	TRBV19	CASSIGGGAKNIQYF
TRBJ1-1	TRBV27	CASSLFRGTEAFF
TRBJ2-7	TRBV27	CASSLSGSGRELEQYF
TRBJ1-5	TRBV18	CASSMDRASNQPQHF
TRBJ2-1	TRBV27	CASSFRPLADTNEQFF
TRBJ1-2	TRBV27	CASSLTTATTAYGYTF
TRBJ1-1	TRBV7-2	CASSWEMGGAFF
TRBJ1-1	TRBV18	CASSPVGGRTEAFF
TRBJ2-2	TRBV14	CASSVPGYETGELFF
TRBJ2-7	TRBV7-6	CASSSQTGTDYYEQYF
TRBJ1-2	TRBV30	CAWRRTGRNYGYTF
TRBJ2-3	TRBV11-2	CASSLDLAGAPDTQYF
TRBJ2-7	TRBV5-8	CASSLTLGRSNYEQYF
TRBJ1-2	TRBV27	CASSRTGNDGYTF
TRBJ2-2	TRBV2	CASRTGTSGRAVGELFF
TRBJ1-1	TRBV19	CASSIGQNTEAFF
TRBJ1-2	TRBV6-1	CASSESSNYGYTF
TRBJ1-2	TRBV30	CAWGGRTGNYGYTF
TRBJ2-1	TRBV7-9	CASILLAGGVNEQFF
TRBJ2-1	TRBV4-1	CASSRTLAGGYNEQFF
TRBJ2-7	TRBV18	CASSTSRAYEQYF
TRBJ1-5	TRBV18	CASSPQGNRDQPQHF
TRBJ2-3	TRBV5-4	CASSWAVAGGTDTQYF
TRBJ2-1	TRBV15	CATSTLPGPSSYNEQFF
TRBJ2-4	TRBV20-1	CSASSSGDQYF
TRBJ1-4	TRBV20-1	CSASRGSNEKLFF
TRBJ1-2	TRBV9	CASSGPRGSGGYTF
TRBJ1-2	TRBV19	CASSLTGTGSPYGYTF
TRBJ1-1	TRBV5-8	CASSWGDREPDRAFF
TRBJ1-4	TRBV6-5	CAAALAEKLFF